Shown below are 15 T cell receptor beta chains from a single sample sequenced in a study of T cells in Graves' hyperthyroidism and ophthalmopathy. Authors of the study amplified TCR beta CDR3 regions from RNA transcripts. RT-PCR in the first round (using the HTBI primer set) targeted the TCR CDR3. Each CDR3 protein is one row after TCRdb ran MiXCR on the multiplex PCR reads. The table records over 300,000 distinct CDR3 sequences, about 15% of them present only once. The sequenced sample was blood. The source is a woman aged 55-70 years with Graves' hyperthyroidism.

This clonotype was counted many times. The V gene is TRBV19, the J gene TRBJ2-5, with 7 bases identical to TRBD1. Trimming cost V 4 bases and J 2 bases; bases outside gene matches: 4. The CDR3 runs 14 residues. Germline CDR1 reads LNHDA; CDR2 reads SQIVND (reference sequence). This CDR3 is CASSTDRLQETQYF. The CDR3 DNA sequence: TGTGCCAGTAGTACGGACAGGCTGCAAGAGACCCAGTACTTC.

In its sample, this clonotype was seen many times. J is TRBJ2-7 and V is TRBV12-3 or TRBV12-4; either TRBD1 or TRBD2 may fit D (5 bases each). This CDR3 has 14 residues. V was cut by 3 bases and J by 0 bases, with 9 bases left in between. CDR3 region: CASSFWGISYEQYF. CDR3 sequence (DNA): TGTGCCAGCAGTTTCTGGGGGATCTCCTACGAGCAGTACTTC.

This clonotype was recorded at least ten times. The CDR3: CASRGGHSYNEQFF. DNA for the CDR3: TGTGCCAGCCGGGGGGGTCACTCCTACAATGAGCAGTTCTTC. The rearrangement joins TRBV19 to TRBJ2-1, with 8 bases fitting TRBD2. CDR1 and CDR2 (germline): LNHDA, SQIVND (reference sequence). With V trimmed by 9 bases and J by 0 bases, 4 bases remained unmatched. The CDR3 has 14 residues.

This clonotype was detected ten times or more. The chain uses TRBV20-1 and TRBJ2-3, with unresolved D. CDR1 and CDR2 (germline): DFQATT, SNEGSKA (reference sequence). The CDR3 runs to 15 residues. V shed 1 base and J shed 2 bases, with 13 bases lying between them. In DNA form, the CDR3 reads TGCAGTGCTAGAGGCATCGAGAGGACCACAGATACGCAGTATTTT. Translated, it gives CSARGIERTTDTQYF.

This clonotype has a count of ten or more. The chain couples TRBV20-1 to TRBJ1-1; D unresolved. The CDR3 length is 11 residues. Trimming pared 0 bases from V and 7 bases from J, leaving 6 bases between. CDR1 and CDR2 from the germline V gene are DFQATT and SNEGSKA (reference sequence). CDR3 region: CSARDQVEAFF. DNA for the CDR3: TGCAGTGCTAGAGACCAAGTTGAAGCTTTCTTT.

This clonotype was found a few times. The chain is built from TRBV29-1 and TRBJ1-1; the match to TRBD1 covers 10 bases. Trimming at V came to 4 bases and at J to 11 bases, leaving 10 bases not matched to a gene. The CDR3 sequence is 13 residues long. Looked up from germline, CDR1 is SQVTM and CDR2 is ANQGSEA. DNA for the CDR3: TGCAGCGTTGTCGCGGGACAGGGGTTAAGGGCTTTCTTT. The encoded protein is CSVVAGQGLRAFF.

This clonotype showed up many times. The chain has TRBV7-8 and TRBJ1-2; D gene uncertain. In germline, CDR1 is SGHVS, CDR2 FQNEAQ. V was pared by 0 bases and J by 6 bases, with 14 bases between. This CDR3 region has 15 residues. CDR3 amino acids: CASSLARLQYHGYTF. The CDR3 region has the DNA TGTGCCAGCAGCTTAGCGCGCCTACAGTACCATGGCTACACCTTC.

This clonotype has just a few counts. The rearrangement uses TRBV29-1 and TRBJ2-4, with TRBD1 matching over 7 bases. V lost 4 bases, J lost 9 bases, and 12 bases stayed unmatched. The CDR3 runs 14 residues. Germline V gene lookup returns CDR1 SQVTM and CDR2 ANQGSEA. DNA of the CDR3: TGCAGCGTTGCCCCGGGTGCCTCAGGGGGCATTCAGTACTTC. As protein: CSVAPGASGGIQYF.

This clonotype was seen a handful of times. The chain links TRBV14 to TRBJ1-1; TRBD1 might be the D (6 bases). Between the trimmed V and J ends, which lost 4 bases and 5 bases, there was a span of 17 bases. Germline V gives CDR1 SGHDN, CDR2 FVKESK. This CDR3 has 15 residues. For the CDR3, the DNA is TGTGCCAGCAGCCCACTCCTCTCCACAGGGACTGAAGCTTTCTTT. This translates into CASSPLLSTGTEAFF.

CDR3 protein: CAWSGGLYEQYF. CDR3 sequence (DNA): TGTGCCTGGAGTGGGGGGTTGTACGAGCAGTACTTC. The chain recombines TRBV30 with TRBJ2-7; D is tentatively TRBD1 or TRBD2 (5 bases each). The CDR3 totals 12 residues. Germline V lookup: CDR1 GTSNPN, CDR2 SVGIG (reference sequence). V was cut by 1 base and J by 4 bases, with 8 bases left in between.

This clonotype was seen ten or more times. The J gene is TRBJ2-7, the V gene TRBV18; weak D call: TRBD1 (6 bases). V shed 3 bases and J shed 0 bases, with 12 bases lying between them. The CDR3 has 15 amino acids. CDR1 KGHSH and CDR2 LQKENI come from the germline V gene. The CDR3 region has the DNA TGTGCCAGCTCACCTGTGGACAGAAGCTCCTACGAGCAGTACTTC. Protein sequence: CASSPVDRSSYEQYF.

This clonotype was seen many times. The rearrangement uses TRBV28 and TRBJ2-5; TRBD2 aligns across 9 bases. Germline V gene lookup returns CDR1 MDHEN and CDR2 SYDVKM. This CDR3 is built from 17 residues. Trimming at V came to 2 bases and at J to 0 bases, leaving 7 bases not matched to a gene. CDR3 DNA sequence: TGTGCCAGCAGTTTAGGCCTAGCGGGACTCTACCAAGAGACCCAGTACTTC. Translating gives CASSLGLAGLYQETQYF.

There are many counts of this clonotype. The chain couples TRBV11-2 to TRBJ2-5, with D perhaps TRBD1 (5 bases). Germline loops: CDR1 SGHAT, CDR2 FQNNGV. The CDR3 loop spans 14 amino acids. V lost 1 base to trimming and J lost 2 bases, with 8 bases between them. The CDR3 loop is CASSLVRVQETQYF. The CDR3, as DNA: TGTGCCAGCAGCTTAGTCAGGGTTCAAGAGACCCAGTACTTC.

This clonotype was seen at least ten times. V usage is TRBV30 and J usage is TRBJ2-2; D is ambiguous. V lost 1 base and J 1 base, leaving 10 bases between the germline ends. Germline V gives CDR1 GTSNPN, CDR2 SVGIG (reference sequence). This CDR3 comprises 15 residues. This CDR3 reads CAWSARTENTGELFF. The CDR3 DNA sequence: TGTGCCTGGAGTGCGAGGACCGAGAACACCGGGGAGCTGTTTTTT.

The table lists this clonotype with many counts. The J gene is TRBJ1-5, the V gene TRBV2, with D hard to call. Trimming removed 1 base at V and 2 bases at J, with 12 bases between. This CDR3 spans 16 amino acids. Germline CDR1 and CDR2: SNHLY and FYNNEI. The CDR3 DNA is TGTGCCAGCAGTGAAGTTCGGGTTATCCGCAATCAGCCCCAGCATTTT. Encoded protein: CASSEVRVIRNQPQHF.